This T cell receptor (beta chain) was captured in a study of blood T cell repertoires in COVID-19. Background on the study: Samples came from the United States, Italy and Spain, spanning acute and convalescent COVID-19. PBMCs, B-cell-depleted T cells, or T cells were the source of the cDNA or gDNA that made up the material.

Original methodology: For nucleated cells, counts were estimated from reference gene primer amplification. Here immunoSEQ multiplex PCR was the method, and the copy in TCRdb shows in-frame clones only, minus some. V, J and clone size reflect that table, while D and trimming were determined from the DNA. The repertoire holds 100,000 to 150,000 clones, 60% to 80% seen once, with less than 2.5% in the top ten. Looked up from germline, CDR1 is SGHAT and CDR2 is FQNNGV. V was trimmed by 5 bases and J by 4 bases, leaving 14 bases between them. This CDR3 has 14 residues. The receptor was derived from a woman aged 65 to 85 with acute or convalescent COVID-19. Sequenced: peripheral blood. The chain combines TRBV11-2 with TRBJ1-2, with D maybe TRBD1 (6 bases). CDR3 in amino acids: CASSASGTSYGYTF. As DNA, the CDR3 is TGTGCCAGCAGCGCCTCCGGGACAAGCTATGGCTACACCTTC.